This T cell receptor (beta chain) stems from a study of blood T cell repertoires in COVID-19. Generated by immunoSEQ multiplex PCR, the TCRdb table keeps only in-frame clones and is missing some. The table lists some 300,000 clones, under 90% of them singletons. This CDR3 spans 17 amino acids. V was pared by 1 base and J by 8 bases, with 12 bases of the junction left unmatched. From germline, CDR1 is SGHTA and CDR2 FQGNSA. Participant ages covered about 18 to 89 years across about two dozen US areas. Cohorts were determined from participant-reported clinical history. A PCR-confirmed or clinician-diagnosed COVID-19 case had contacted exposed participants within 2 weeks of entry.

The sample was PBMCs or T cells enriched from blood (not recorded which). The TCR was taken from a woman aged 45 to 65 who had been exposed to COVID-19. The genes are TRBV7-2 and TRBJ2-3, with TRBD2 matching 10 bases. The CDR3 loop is CASSLEASGGVQGTQYF. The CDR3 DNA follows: TGTGCCAGCAGCTTAGAGGCGAGCGGGGGGGTCCAGGGTACGCAGTATTTT.